This is a list of T cell receptor beta chains from one sample in a study of cytomegalovirus exposure and HLA in healthy donors. TCRdb keeps only in-frame clones here, not all; method: immunoSEQ multiplex PCR. The sample carries some 200,000 clones, around four fifths recorded once. Sequenced input: PBMCs. These receptors came from a woman in her forties or fifties in good health and CMV-seropositive. The CDR3 runs from the conserved cysteine through the conserved F or W. D genes are given only for firm matches. Rows may omit the clone size; those that give it use once, few, many or a size class.

>.|TRBJ2-3|TRBV6-1|TRBD2
CASRASGRGVTQYF
TGTGCCAGCAGGGCTAGCGGGAGGGGCGTGACGCAGTATTTT
>.|TRBJ1-3|TRBV28|.
CASRPQGSSGNTIYF
TGTGCCAGCAGACCTCAGGGATCGTCTGGAAACACCATATATTTT
>.|TRBJ2-7|TRBV11-2|TRBD1
CASSLDGTVAYEQYF
TGTGCCAGCAGCTTAGACGGGACAGTCGCCTACGAGCAGTACTTC
>.|TRBJ2-3|TRBV18|.
CASSATGGSSTDTQYF
TGTGCCAGCTCAGCGACTGGCGGTTCCAGCACAGATACGCAGTATTTT
>.|TRBJ2-3|TRBV6-1|TRBD2
CASSENLAELTDTQYF
TGTGCCAGCAGTGAAAATCTAGCGGAGCTCACAGATACGCAGTATTTT
>.|TRBJ2-7|TRBV2|.
CASKTAYEQYF
TGTGCCAGCAAAACAGCCTACGAGCAGTACTTC
>.|TRBJ2-3|TRBV7-9|.
CASSSGTTDTQYF
TGTGCCAGCAGCTCCGGGACAACAGATACGCAGTATTTT
>.|TRBJ1-4|TRBV27|TRBD1
CASSSQGQRRVANEKLFF
TGTGCCAGCAGTTCTCAGGGACAGCGCCGGGTAGCTAATGAAAAACTGTTTTTT
>.|TRBJ1-3|TRBV30|.
CAWRTRDSRNTIYF
TGTGCCTGGAGGACCCGGGACTCGCGAAACACCATATATTTT
>.|TRBJ2-7|TRBV28|TRBD2
CASSLVGRLAGVKYEQYF
TGTGCCAGCAGTTTAGTTGGGCGACTAGCGGGAGTGAAGTACGAGCAGTACTTC
>.|TRBJ2-5|TRBV7-9|TRBD2
CSSSFYASGGQETQYF
TGTTCCAGCAGCTTCTATGCTAGCGGGGGACAAGAGACCCAGTACTTC
>.|TRBJ2-6|TRBV11-1|.
CASGPGRPSSGANVLTF
TGTGCCAGCGGCCCGGGGAGGCCTAGCTCTGGGGCCAACGTCCTGACTTTC
>.|TRBJ1-6|TRBV2|.
CASSGQASSYNSPLHF
TGTGCCAGCAGTGGACAGGCGAGCTCCTATAATTCACCCCTCCACTTT
>.|TRBJ1-2|TRBV14|.
CASSPGEGWRYTF
TGTGCCAGCAGTCCCGGGGAGGGTTGGCGCTACACCTTC
>.|TRBJ2-5|TRBV30|.
CAWSALFRGKETQYF
TGTGCCTGGAGTGCCTTGTTCCGGGGGAAAGAGACCCAGTACTTC
>.|TRBJ1-2|TRBV19|TRBD1
CASSMSQGIYGYTF
TGTGCCAGTAGTATGTCACAGGGGATCTATGGCTACACCTTC
>.|TRBJ2-7|TRBV4-1|TRBD2
CASSQRIMTSDYEQYF
TGCGCCAGCAGCCAACGGATTATGACTAGCGACTACGAGCAGTACTTC
>.|TRBJ2-3|TRBV5-4|TRBD2
CASSLAVGGAVDTQYF
TGTGCCAGCAGCTTGGCCGTCGGGGGGGCCGTAGATACGCAGTATTTT
>.|TRBJ2-1|TRBV2|TRBD2
CATVPSGGSSYNEQFF
TGTGCCACTGTTCCTAGCGGGGGCAGCTCCTACAATGAGCAGTTCTTC
>.|TRBJ2-1|TRBV5-4|.
CASSLAWIRGNHNGQFF
TGTGCCAGCAGCTTGGCATGGATACGCGGGAACCACAATGGTCAGTTCTTC
>.|TRBJ2-7|TRBV28|.
CASSFGTEQYF
TGTGCCAGCAGTTTTGGGACTGAGCAGTACTTC
>.|TRBJ2-7|TRBV2|TRBD1
CASRPRGPFYEQYF
TGTGCCAGCCGACCAAGGGGGCCGTTTTACGAGCAGTACTTC
>once|TRBJ1-2|TRBV19|TRBD1
CASSRGTDLAYGYTF
TGTGCCAGTAGTAGGGGGACAGACCTCGCCTATGGCTACACCTTC
>.|TRBJ1-4|TRBV6-5|.
CASRTSSEKLFF
TGTGCCAGCAGGACTTCGAGTGAAAAACTGTTTTTT
>.|TRBJ2-1|TRBV5-5|TRBD2
CASSLIASGRNNEQFF
TGTGCCAGCAGCTTGATCGCTAGCGGGAGGAACAATGAGCAGTTCTTC
>.|TRBJ2-7|TRBV5-4|TRBD2
CASSPNGGGYYEQYF
TGTGCCAGCAGCCCCAACGGCGGGGGGTACTACGAGCAGTACTTC
>once|TRBJ2-7|TRBV18|.
CASSPSSYEQYF
TGTGCCAGCTCCCCTAGCTCCTACGAGCAGTACTTC
>.|TRBJ2-3|TRBV11-2|TRBD2
CASSLGLAGDTQYF
TGTGCCAGCAGCTTGGGACTAGCAGGAGATACGCAGTATTTT
>.|TRBJ1-2|TRBV6-6|.
CASSTTGSYGYTF
TGTGCCAGCAGTACGACAGGTAGCTATGGCTACACCTTC
>.|TRBJ2-6|TRBV7-3|.
CASSPSGANGLTF
TGTGCCAGCAGCCCTTCTGGGGCCAACGGCCTGACTTTC
>.|TRBJ2-7|TRBV5-6|.
CASSLGSGSYEQYF
TGTGCCAGCAGCTTGGGTAGCGGCTCCTACGAGCAGTACTTC
>.|TRBJ1-1|TRBV19|TRBD1
CASSRADRPNTEAFF
TGTGCCAGTAGTAGGGCGGACAGGCCGAACACTGAAGCTTTCTTT
>.|TRBJ2-7|TRBV11-3|.
CASSLLGSAFSYEQYF
TGTGCCAGCAGCTTACTAGGGAGTGCATTTAGCTACGAGCAGTACTTC